The rows below give T cell receptor beta chains drawn from one sample of a study of blood T cell repertoires in COVID-19. Assay: immunoSEQ multiplex PCR; the TCRdb copy retains only in-frame clones and omits some. The sample holds 55,000 to 70,000 clones; approximately 80% are singletons and the top ten take 8.5% to 10%. The sequencing sample was made of peripheral blood. The receptors were gathered from a woman older than 75 with acute or convalescent COVID-19. CDR3s include the opening cysteine and the closing phenylalanine or tryptophan.

v_gene,CDR3aa
TRBV11-3,CASSLEASGYNEQFF
TRBV6-5,CASSRQGEAFF
TRBV27,CASSTSRVKNSPLHF
TRBV7-3,CASSLGAGGDTQYF
TRBV12-3/TRBV12-4,CASSLEELEAFF
TRBV7-3,CASSPGIINEQFF
TRBV19,CASSRASGGTYEQYF
TRBV5-8,CASSLGTGRNTEAFF
TRBV3-1/TRBV3-2,CASSHRQGGTTNEKLFF
TRBV12-3/TRBV12-4,CASSPIQTRGYTF
TRBV28,CASSVDRAQPQHF
TRBV9,CASSVSSSPYNEQFF
TRBV3-1/TRBV3-2,CASSQDSSGGFGEQFF
TRBV2,CASKLTGVEKLFF
TRBV2,CASSSGADFYGYTF
TRBV18,CASSPGTAGALYGYTF
TRBV19,CASTAQGEGESQPQHF
TRBV28,CASRRPPSGGLDTEAFF
TRBV5-1,CASSSRSQGFEIEQFF
TRBV5-6,CASSLPGGTEAFF
TRBV6-6,CASSPFGTTFSGNTIYF
TRBV11-2,CASSRAGLAVVETQYF
TRBV3-1/TRBV3-2,CASSRQLGGGTDTQYF
TRBV6-1,CASSGQGALYNSPLHF
TRBV3-1/TRBV3-2,CASSQEQRGRGGYTF
TRBV2,CASSEVRVRSGNTIYF
TRBV7-9,CASSSYDDRGVEKLFF
TRBV11-3,CASSLWQGAGEQYF
TRBV2,CASSEDRTFPYEQYF
TRBV12-5,CASGLVQGTIYF
TRBV4-1,CASSQAPRQANEQYF
TRBV29-1,CSVEPVTGGFEKLFF
TRBV25-1,CASDRGVGNTGELFF
TRBV3-1/TRBV3-2,CASSRNRDSPEQYF
TRBV6-4,CASSDGGGSNEQFF
TRBV21-1,CASSKGGSWGYTF
TRBV11-2,CASSLDRNTEAFF